Listed below are T cell receptor beta chains from one sample, sequenced in a study of control samples from healthy donors and cancer patients. Method: immunoSEQ multiplex PCR; TCRdb's copy keeps in-frame clones and lacks some. The sample contains 140,000 to 150,000 clones, approximately 94% of which appear only once. Sequenced sample: blood. The receptors originated from a man in his late teens or twenties in good health. CDR3s include the opening cysteine and the closing phenylalanine or tryptophan. The D gene is left open where the match is weak. Not every row has a clone size; where given, it reads once, few, many or a size class.

j_call v_call clone_size d_call cdr3_aa cdr3_nt
TRBJ1-1 TRBV27 - - CASSPGTLGTTEAFF TGTGCCAGCAGTCCGGGGACCCTTGGGACCACTGAAGCTTTCTTT
TRBJ1-1 TRBV6-4 - TRBD1 CASSDNRGNAEAFF TGTGCCAGCAGTGACAACAGGGGAAACGCTGAAGCTTTCTTT
TRBJ1-5 TRBV6-1 - TRBD1 CASSAKRGDRATQPQHF TGTGCCAGCAGTGCTAAAAGGGGAGACAGGGCCACTCAGCCCCAGCATTTT
TRBJ1-5 TRBV19 - - CASSIGGGSNQPQHF TGTGCCAGTAGTATAGGGGGAGGGAGCAATCAGCCCCAGCATTTT
TRBJ2-7 TRBV25-1 - - CASSEWTNTYEQYF TGTGCCAGCAGTGAATGGACTAATACCTACGAGCAGTACTTC
TRBJ2-5 TRBV12-5 - TRBD2 CASGLGLTSGMVKTQYF TGTGCTAGTGGTTTGGGCCTGACTAGCGGGATGGTTAAGACCCAGTACTTC
TRBJ1-2 TRBV28 once TRBD1 CASSRSQGALGYGYTF TGTGCCAGCAGTCGCTCACAGGGGGCATTGGGATATGGCTACACCTTC
TRBJ1-1 TRBV19 - - CASSILNSGREAFF TGTGCCAGTAGTATCCTAAATTCCGGCAGAGAAGCTTTCTTT
TRBJ2-2 TRBV29-1 - TRBD2 CSGEGVNTGELFF TGCAGCGGGGAGGGAGTCAACACCGGGGAGCTGTTTTTT
TRBJ2-2 TRBV11-3 - - CASSFWGGGTNTGELFF TGTGCCAGCAGCTTTTGGGGCGGGGGCACGAACACCGGGGAGCTGTTTTTT
TRBJ1-4 TRBV9 - - CASSVEEATNEKLFF TGTGCCAGCAGCGTAGAAGAGGCAACTAATGAAAAACTGTTTTTT
TRBJ2-1 TRBV5-1 once TRBD2 CASSFPEGLAAKSSYNEQFF TGCGCCAGCAGCTTCCCCGAGGGCCTAGCGGCCAAGAGCTCCTACAATGAGCAGTTCTTC
TRBJ2-7 TRBV12-3/TRBV12-4 - - CASSPQGYYEQYF TGTGCCAGCAGTCCCCAGGGGTACTACGAGCAGTACTTC
TRBJ1-2 TRBV7-9 - - CASSQNYGYTF TGTGCCAGCAGTCAGAACTATGGCTACACCTTC
TRBJ2-5 TRBV30 once TRBD2 CAWSVLAGGTLETQYF TGTGCCTGGAGTGTACTAGCGGGGGGTACCTTAGAGACCCAGTACTTC
TRBJ1-5 TRBV3-1/TRBV3-2 few - CASSQGARGQPQHF TGTGCCAGCAGCCAAGGAGCGCGGGGTCAGCCCCAGCATTTT
TRBJ1-1 TRBV6-5 - - CASSTRMIGNTEAFF TGTGCCAGCAGTACGCGAATGATCGGTAACACTGAAGCTTTCTTT
TRBJ2-2 TRBV9 once TRBD1 CASSVGDRGPHGELFF TGTGCCAGCAGCGTAGGGGACAGGGGGCCCCACGGGGAGCTGTTTTTT
TRBJ1-3 TRBV11-2 - - CASSAGYPGNTIYF TGTGCCAGCAGCGCAGGGTATCCTGGAAACACCATATATTTT
TRBJ1-1 TRBV5-1 - - CASSLAVAGFEAFF TGCGCCAGCAGCTTGGCCGTAGCGGGTTTTGAAGCTTTCTTT
TRBJ2-5 TRBV6-2/TRBV6-3 once TRBD2 CASSYGLAGAPETQYF TGTGCCAGCAGTTATGGACTAGCGGGAGCACCAGAGACCCAGTACTTC
TRBJ1-2 TRBV5-1 - TRBD1 CASSLGGGEYGYTF TGCGCCAGCAGCTTGGGAGGGGGCGAGTATGGCTACACCTTC
TRBJ2-1 TRBV14 - - CASSLQGTSYNEQFF TGTGCCAGCAGCCTCCAGGGAACCTCCTACAATGAGCAGTTCTTC
TRBJ1-4 TRBV9 - TRBD1 CASSESGTGYEKLFF TGTGCCAGCAGCGAGAGTGGGACAGGATATGAAAAACTGTTTTTT
TRBJ1-4 TRBV9 - - CASSSREANEKLFF TGTGCCAGCAGCTCCCGGGAAGCTAATGAAAAACTGTTTTTT
TRBJ2-7 TRBV9 - - CASSVDLTGRRDEQYF TGTGCCAGCAGCGTAGACTTGACGGGGCGCAGAGATGAGCAGTACTTC
TRBJ2-1 TRBV5-4 - - CASSSLVLANEQFF TGTGCCAGCAGCTCCCTGGTCTTAGCTAATGAGCAGTTCTTC
TRBJ1-4 TRBV5-8 - - CASSLNILFF TGTGCCAGCAGCTTGAACATACTGTTTTTT
TRBJ2-6 TRBV28 - TRBD1 CAIRDRGPSGANVLTF TGTGCCATCCGGGACAGGGGGCCTTCTGGGGCCAACGTCCTGACTTTC
TRBJ1-1 TRBV6-5 - TRBD1 CASSYTRTGATEAFF TGTGCCAGCAGTTACACGCGGACAGGGGCCACTGAAGCTTTCTTT
TRBJ2-3 TRBV7-8 - - CASSSTTGLSTDTQYF TGTGCCAGCAGCTCTACTACAGGACTGAGCACAGATACGCAGTATTTT